Below are 22 T cell receptor beta chains sequenced from a single sample in a study of brain T cells in children with intractable seizures (dated by TCRdb to the early 2020s). The time point label of this sample denotes: resected brain tissue, or blood drawn just prior to surgery. Libraries were constructed by the immunoSEQ multiplex PCR assay. In TCRdb, the immuneACCESS table is reduced to in-frame sequences with V and J assigned. These tables do not hold every clone; where another copy was compared, an unresolved V gene accounts for under half, and the others remain unexplained. The sample table contains roughly 110,000 clones; only one count was recorded for approximately 94% of them. The ten largest clonotypes hold around 4.1% of the sample. The specimen comprised peripheral blood, sampled at surgery. The receptors were sampled from a boy in the first two years of life with hemimegalencephaly and intractable seizures.

The genes are TRBV15 and TRBJ1-2; D gene uncertain. V was trimmed by 0 bases and J by 7 bases, leaving 12 bases between them. Germline CDR1 reads LNHNV; CDR2 reads YYDKDF (reference sequence). The CDR3 is 14 residues long. CDR3 loop: CATSRESRAGGYTF. DNA for the CDR3: TGTGCCACCAGCAGAGAGTCCCGAGCAGGTGGCTACACCTTC.

The chain employs TRBV6-4 and TRBJ2-1; D is unclear. V was pared by 0 bases and J by 3 bases, with 18 bases between. CDR3 length: 18 residues. Germline loops: CDR1 MRHNA, CDR2 SNTAGT. This CDR3 reads CASSDSASGFNFYNEQFF. The CDR3 DNA reads TGTGCCAGCAGTGACTCCGCCTCCGGATTTAATTTCTACAATGAGCAGTTCTTC.

J is TRBJ2-7 and V is TRBV4-1; a possible D gene is TRBD1 (6 bases). V was shortened by 0 bases and J by 3 bases, with 27 bases between the two germline ends. There are 20 residues in the CDR3. The germline V gene has CDR1 MGHRA and CDR2 YSYEKL. The CDR3 DNA sequence: TGCGCCAGCAGCCAAGATCCAATCCCGAGGGGACACCCCTTTCTCTACGAGCAGTACTTC. This encodes CASSQDPIPRGHPFLYEQYF.

This clone occurred once. The chain recombines TRBV20-1 with TRBJ1-2, with D possibly being TRBD1 (5 bases). The CDR3 extends over 11 amino acids. The V and J ends lost 3 bases and 3 bases respectively, with 5 bases between them. Germline V gives CDR1 DFQATT, CDR2 SNEGSKA (reference sequence). CDR3 DNA: TGCAGTGCTAGGACAGACTATGGCTACACCTTC. This encodes CSARTDYGYTF.

The rearrangement joins TRBV27 to TRBJ1-6; D is ambiguous. This CDR3 has 13 residues. The germline gives CDR1 MNHEY, CDR2 SMNVEV (reference sequence). V dropped 1 base and J dropped 10 bases, with 8 bases sitting between them. CDR3 region: CASSLYRRSPLHF. CDR3 coding DNA: TGTGCCAGCAGTTTATACAGAAGATCACCCCTCCACTTT.

This clone was detected a few times. V usage is TRBV6-2 or TRBV6-3 and J usage is TRBJ1-1, with D perhaps TRBD1 (6 bases). The germline gives CDR1 MNHEY, CDR2 SVGEGT. V was trimmed by 4 bases and J by 3 bases, leaving 21 bases between them. The CDR3 length is 17 residues. CDR3 loop: CASSCPTGWVLDTEAFF. The CDR3 nucleotides read TGTGCCAGCAGTTGCCCAACAGGGTGGGTGCTGGACACTGAAGCTTTCTTT.

The V and J genes are TRBV6-1 and TRBJ2-7; D gene ambiguous. CDR1 and CDR2 (germline): MNHNS, SASEGT. V lost 0 bases to trimming and J lost 6 bases, with 9 bases between them. The CDR3 consists of 13 residues. The DNA for the CDR3 is TGTGCCAGCAGTGAAGCCCGTAGAGGCGAGCAGTACTTC. Its translation: CASSEARRGEQYF.

The chain has TRBV24-1 and TRBJ2-5; D gene uncertain. V gave up 5 bases and J gave up 3 bases, with 3 bases separating them. This CDR3 contains 11 residues. Germline CDR1 KGHDR, CDR2 SFDVKD. The CDR3 reads CATSAEETQYF. CDR3 sequence (DNA): TGTGCCACCAGTGCCGAAGAGACCCAGTACTTC.

This sequence joins TRBV28 and TRBJ2-7; TRBD1 might be the D (5 bases). The CDR3 sequence is 16 residues long. CDR1 and CDR2 (germline): MDHEN, SYDVKM. The germline V and J ends were trimmed by 8 bases and 4 bases, with 24 bases remaining between them. In DNA, the CDR3 is TGTGCCAGCCTACCAGACTGGAGCAGGGCGACGTACGAGCAGTACTTC. Its translation is CASLPDWSRATYEQYF.

This clone was observed once. The J gene is TRBJ1-6, the V gene TRBV6-1; a weak D match, TRBD1 (5 bases). Between the trimmed V and J ends, which lost 0 bases and 8 bases, there was a span of 14 bases. The CDR3 is 16 amino acids. Germline V gene sequence: CDR1 MNHNS, CDR2 SASEGT. The DNA of the CDR3 is TGTGCCAGCAGTGAAGCTAGTGGCAGGGTCTATTCACCCCTCCACTTT. Protein sequence: CASSEASGRVYSPLHF.

This chain uses TRBV19 with TRBJ1-5, with D possibly matching TRBD1 (5 bases). Looked up from germline, CDR1 is LNHDA and CDR2 is SQIVND (reference sequence). The CDR3 is made up of 14 amino acids. V shed 7 bases and J shed 3 bases, with 13 bases lying between them. CDR3 DNA: TGTGCCAGTAATTGGGGGGAAGCCAATCAGCCCCAGCATTTT. This sequence encodes CASNWGEANQPQHF.

Turning to this clone: At the DNA level, this CDR3 is encoded by other sequences in the same sample as well. The chain uses TRBV5-1 and TRBJ2-5, with D uncertain. The CDR3 has 12 amino acids. Trimming removed 0 bases from V and 2 bases from J, with 2 bases in between. CDR1 and CDR2 (germline): SGHRS, YFSETQ. The CDR3 coding sequence is TGCGCCAGCAGCTTGGATCAAGAGACCCAGTACTTC. Translated: CASSLDQETQYF.

V is TRBV18 and J is TRBJ2-1; D is unresolved. This CDR3 has 13 amino acids. CDR1 is KGHSH and CDR2 is LQKENI in the germline V gene. V gave up 3 bases and J gave up 5 bases, with 8 bases separating them. The CDR3 is CASSPRLDNEQFF. CDR3 sequence (DNA): TGTGCCAGCTCACCCCGACTGGACAATGAGCAGTTCTTC.

This clone was seen a handful of times. This chain connects TRBV6-5 to TRBJ1-4; unclear D gene. Trimming removed 2 bases at V and 5 bases at J, with 9 bases between. Germline values: CDR1 MNHEY, CDR2 SVGAGI. The CDR3 totals 14 residues. The CDR3 DNA reads TGTGCCAGCAGTTACGGAACTTCCAATGAAAAACTGTTTTTT. This translates into CASSYGTSNEKLFF.

The gene calls are TRBV20-1 and TRBJ2-3; no clear D gene. V was shortened by 6 bases and J by 2 bases, with 3 bases between the two germline ends. In germline, CDR1 is DFQATT, CDR2 SNEGSKA (reference sequence). The CDR3 runs to 10 residues. The CDR3 here is CSAATDTQYF. The CDR3 coding sequence is TGCAGTGCAGCCACAGATACGCAGTATTTT.

The chain uses TRBV2 and TRBJ1-1, with TRBD1 matching over 7 bases. The CDR3 totals 16 residues. J gave up 1 base and V 8 bases, and 13 bases lay outside the gene matches. Germline V gene lookup returns CDR1 SNHLY and CDR2 FYNNEI. The CDR3: CASGGAGTARNTEAFF. The CDR3 DNA reads as TGTGCCAGCGGAGGGGCTGGGACAGCCCGGAACACTGAAGCTTTCTTT.

The J gene is TRBJ2-4, the V gene TRBV13, with TRBD1 as a possible D gene (5 bases). The CDR3 consists of 13 residues. Germline assignment: CDR1 PRHDT and CDR2 FYEKMQ (reference sequence). V lost 2 bases and J lost 7, with 9 bases in between. The chain's CDR3 is CASSLQGANIQYF. CDR3 DNA: TGTGCCAGCAGCTTACAAGGGGCGAACATTCAGTACTTC.

V gene TRBV28 combines with J gene TRBJ2-1; no reliable D call. CDR1 and CDR2 (germline): MDHEN, SYDVKM. The CDR3 spans 14 residues. Between the trimmed V and J ends, which lost 8 bases and 0 bases, there was a span of 11 bases. The CDR3 region has the DNA TGTGCCAGCCGAGCCCTTCACTCCTACAATGAGCAGTTCTTC. This sequence encodes CASRALHSYNEQFF.

The rearrangement links TRBV15 to TRBJ2-1; the match to TRBD2 covers 14 bases. CDR1 is LNHNV and CDR2 is YYDKDF in the germline V gene (reference sequence). The CDR3 consists of 16 residues. The V segment lost 1 base and the J segment 8 bases; nucleotides outside the gene matches: 4. The CDR3: CATSRGGLAGVHEQFF. CDR3 DNA: TGTGCCACCAGCAGAGGGGGACTAGCGGGAGTCCATGAGCAGTTCTTC.

The genes are TRBV3-1 (or the pseudogene TRBV3-2) and TRBJ2-5; TRBD2 matches at 7 bases. V was pared by 1 base and J by 6 bases, with 2 bases of the junction left unmatched. The CDR3 has 13 residues. Germline V gene sequence: CDR1 LGHDT, CDR2 YNNKEL (reference sequence). The CDR3 reads CASSQGRGKTQYF. The CDR3 DNA is TGTGCCAGCAGCCAAGGGCGGGGGAAGACCCAGTACTTC.

V usage is TRBV28 and J usage is TRBJ1-5; 9 bases agree with TRBD1. The germline CDR1 and CDR2 sequences are MDHEN and SYDVKM. The CDR3 consists of 17 residues. The junction had 8 bases not matched to a gene; V was cut back by 5 bases and J by 0 bases. DNA of the CDR3: TGTGCCAGCAGTCCGGGACAGGGCGGAACTAGCAATCAGCCCCAGCATTTT. Its translation: CASSPGQGGTSNQPQHF.

The chain combines TRBV2 with TRBJ2-7, with no clear D. Germline V gene lookup returns CDR1 SNHLY and CDR2 FYNNEI. Trimming removed 8 bases at V and 0 bases at J, with 8 bases between. The CDR3 totals 12 residues. The CDR3 coding sequence is TGTGCCAGCCTAAAAGACTCCTACGAGCAGTACTTC. It yields the protein CASLKDSYEQYF. Variable domain in full (rest from reference TRBV2 and TRBJ2-7): EPEVTQTPSHQVTQMGQEVILRCVPISNHLYFYWYRQILGQKVEFLVSFYNNEISEKSEIFDDQFSVERPDGSNFTLKIRSTKLEDSAMYFCASLKDSYEQYFGPGTRLTVT.